Listed here are 22 T cell receptor beta chains from one sample, sequenced in a study of beta chain features in type 1 diabetes. Isolated RNA was reverse transcribed in full, so expressed TCRB transcripts were sequenced. TCRdb keeps only in-frame clones here, not all; method: immunoSEQ multiplex PCR. The repertoire includes more than 150,000 clones, approximately 10% of them detected once, and 2% to 2.5% sits in the top ten. Sequencing was carried out using central memory CD4+ T cells from blood. The receptors shown here come from a young man in good health.

This clone was counted between two and nine times. The rearrangement links TRBV7-3 to TRBJ2-3; 8 bases are shared with TRBD2. The CDR3 length is 16 residues. With 5 bases clipped from V and 0 bases from J, the junction kept 7 bases outside the gene matches. Germline CDR1 reads SGHTA; CDR2 reads FQGTGA. Here the CDR3 DNA reads TGTGCCAGCAGCACAATAGCGGGGTCTAGCACAGATACGCAGTATTTT. Protein sequence: CASSTIAGSSTDTQYF.

This clone was counted a few times. This chain uses TRBV11-2 with TRBJ1-4; no clear D. CDR1 is SGHAT, CDR2 FQNNGV, per germline. The CDR3 covers 14 residues. V lost 3 bases to trimming and J lost 3 bases, with 8 bases between them. The CDR3: CASSFGRSNEKLFF. In DNA form, the CDR3 reads TGTGCCAGCAGCTTCGGACGGTCTAATGAAAAACTGTTTTTT.

This clone was seen more than once but under ten times. This rearrangement joins TRBV5-1 to TRBJ1-2; possibly TRBD1 for D (5 bases). V lost 4 bases and J 5 bases, leaving 18 bases between the germline ends. This CDR3 region has 15 residues. Germline loops: CDR1 SGHRS, CDR2 YFSETQ. CDR3 loop: CASSPDTGARYGYTF. The CDR3 nucleotides read TGCGCCAGCAGCCCCGACACCGGGGCAAGGTATGGCTACACCTTC.

This clone was counted between two and nine times. This chain uses TRBV4-3 with TRBJ1-2, with no clear D. There are 16 residues in the CDR3. Germline V gives CDR1 LGHNA, CDR2 YSLEER. Between the trimmed V and J ends, which lost 2 bases and 8 bases, there was a span of 21 bases. The CDR3 region is CASSQSSPGSPQGYTF. CDR3 in DNA: TGCGCCAGCAGCCAAAGCTCCCCGGGCTCCCCTCAAGGCTACACCTTC.

This clone was recorded a few times. This chain links TRBV9 with TRBJ2-7, with 11 bases fitting TRBD2. This CDR3 is 15 amino acids long. Germline-derived CDR1 and CDR2 are SGDLS and YYNGEE. Trimming cost V 4 bases and J 6 bases; bases outside gene matches: 9. DNA for the CDR3: TGTGCCAGCAGCAAATCGACTAGCGGGATCGGCGAGCAGTACTTC. It yields the protein CASSKSTSGIGEQYF.

This clone was detected only a few times. This chain joins TRBV4-2 and TRBJ1-1; 7 nucleotides align to TRBD1. CDR3 length: 16 amino acids. Germline CDR1 is LGHNA and CDR2 is YNFKEQ. J was trimmed by 1 base and V by 1 base; bases with no gene match: 6. DNA for the CDR3: TGTGCCAGCAGCCAAGGACAGGGAATAGCGAACACTGAAGCTTTCTTT. Encoded protein: CASSQGQGIANTEAFF.

The table lists this clone with a few counts. This chain connects TRBV13 to TRBJ2-5; D possibly corresponds to TRBD1 (8 bases). CDR1 is PRHDT, CDR2 FYEKMQ, per germline (reference sequence). V was clipped by 3 bases and J by 6 bases, with 14 bases between them. This CDR3 comprises 14 residues. For the CDR3, the DNA is TGTGCCAGCAGCTTTACAGGGGGGGTACAGACCCAGTACTTC. Its protein product is CASSFTGGVQTQYF.

This clone was counted only a few times. The genes are TRBV5-1 and TRBJ2-5, with 10 bases fitting TRBD2. The ends lost 4 bases at V and 5 bases at J; junction bases unmatched: 11. The CDR3 totals 16 residues. CDR1 SGHRS and CDR2 YFSETQ come from the germline V gene. CDR3 nucleotide sequence: TGCGCCAGCAGCGAGAGCGGGGGGGCGTTCTCGGAGACCCAGTACTTC. Translated, it gives CASSESGGAFSETQYF.

The CDR3: CASSITRNTEAFF. In nucleotides, the CDR3 is TGTGCCAGTAGTATCACAAGAAACACTGAAGCTTTCTTT. The chain couples TRBV19 to TRBJ1-1; unclear D gene. CDR1 LNHDA and CDR2 SQIVND come from the germline V gene (reference sequence). This CDR3 is 13 amino acids long. The V end was cut by 3 bases, the J end by 2 bases, with 7 bases between.

This clone turned up a few times. The V call is TRBV29-1, the J call TRBJ2-1, with D perhaps TRBD1 (5 bases). This CDR3 is 12 amino acids long. Germline loops: CDR1 SQVTM, CDR2 ANQGSEA. V was trimmed by 7 bases and J by 7 bases, leaving 14 bases between them. The CDR3: CSGRKPGNEQFF. The CDR3 bases are TGCAGCGGCAGAAAACCAGGGAATGAGCAGTTCTTC.

V is TRBV7-9 and J is TRBJ1-2, with 7 bases matching TRBD1. The ends lost 5 bases at V and 7 bases at J; junction bases unmatched: 7. The CDR3 spans 13 residues. Germline loops: CDR1 SEHNR, CDR2 FQNEAQ (reference sequence). The CDR3 DNA reads TGTGCCAGCAGCCGAGACAGGGTAGCTGGCTACACCTTC. It codes for CASSRDRVAGYTF.

This clone was counted at least ten times. This chain links TRBV14 with TRBJ1-2, with 9 nucleotides matching TRBD1. CDR1 and CDR2 (germline): SGHDN, FVKESK. CDR3 length: 15 residues. After removal of 3 bases from V and 1 base from J, the junction contained 3 bases not matched to a gene. The CDR3 bases are TGTGCCAGCAGCCACCCGGGACAGGGTAACTATGGCTACACCTTC. It specifies CASSHPGQGNYGYTF.

The chain carries TRBV7-2 and TRBJ2-7, with D possibly matching TRBD2 (5 bases). The CDR3 length is 15 residues. Germline V CDR1 and CDR2: SGHTA, FQGNSA. Trimming removed 0 bases at V and 2 bases at J, with 11 bases between. The CDR3 region is CASSLAQTITYEQYF. CDR3 in DNA: TGTGCCAGCAGCTTAGCCCAGACTATCACCTACGAGCAGTACTTC.

CDR3 nucleotide sequence: TGTGCCAACCCGTACGAGCAGTACTTC. Its translation: CANPYEQYF. This chain links TRBV2 with TRBJ2-7; D remains unclear. The CDR3 spans 9 residues. V was clipped by 10 bases and J by 4 bases, with 5 bases between them. From germline, CDR1 is SNHLY and CDR2 FYNNEI.

This sequence joins TRBV7-3 and TRBJ2-5; possibly TRBD1 or TRBD2 for D (5 bases each). This CDR3 has 16 amino acids. Germline V gene data show CDR1 as SGHTA and CDR2 as FQGTGA. Trimming removed 5 bases at V and 4 bases at J, with 20 bases between. The DNA for the CDR3 is TGTGCCAGCAGCCTAGGGAGTAGGGGACGGGGAGAGACCCAGTACTTC. This translates into CASSLGSRGRGETQYF.

This clone was detected a few times. The chain employs TRBV7-9 and TRBJ2-4; D ambiguous. V was cut by 3 bases and J by 5 bases, with 11 bases left in between. The CDR3 spans 14 residues. Per the germline V gene, CDR1 is SEHNR and CDR2 is FQNEAQ (reference sequence). CDR3 coding DNA: TGTGCCAGCAGCTTGCAGACGGGCGAAAACATTCAGTACTTC. It is translated as CASSLQTGENIQYF.

In this sample, this clone turned up a few times. CDR3 nucleotide sequence: TGTGCCACCAGCAGAGACCCGGGGAGGAAGGCTGAAGCTTTCTTT. Its translation: CATSRDPGRKAEAFF. The chain has TRBV15 and TRBJ1-1; no clear D gene. CDR3 length: 15 amino acids. Trimming shortened V by 0 bases and J by 6 bases, and 14 bases separated the two germline ends. The germline V gene has CDR1 LNHNV and CDR2 YYDKDF (reference sequence).

This clone has more than one count but fewer than ten. The chain employs TRBV6-6 and TRBJ2-3; D may be TRBD2 (6 bases). V dropped 2 bases and J dropped 11 bases, with 14 bases sitting between them. In germline, CDR1 is MNHNY, CDR2 SVGAGI (reference sequence). The CDR3 totals 13 residues. This chain's CDR3 is CASSYPGRRGQYF. The DNA of the CDR3 is TGTGCCAGCAGTTACCCGGGCAGGCGGGGGCAGTATTTT.

This clone was seen a handful of times. This chain uses TRBV20-1 with TRBJ1-4; D gene uncertain. The CDR3 loop spans 11 amino acids. Germline CDR1 is DFQATT and CDR2 is SNEGSKA (reference sequence). Trimming took off 1 base at V and 17 bases at J, with 14 bases between the two ends. The CDR3, as DNA: TGCAGTGCTAGAGTGAGAGATCAAGGTTTTTTT. Translating gives CSARVRDQGFF.

This clone was seen a handful of times. This sequence joins TRBV10-3 and TRBJ2-5; TRBD1 agrees at 7 bases. The CDR3 loop spans 15 amino acids. Unmatched junction bases numbered 5, after V lost 0 bases and J lost 4 bases. Germline CDR1 and CDR2: ENHRY and SYGVKD. CDR3 coding DNA: TGTGCCATCAGTGAGTCGGCACAGGGGCGAGAGACCCAGTACTTC. Its translation: CAISESAQGRETQYF.

The chain recombines TRBV9 with TRBJ2-6; the match to TRBD1 covers 8 bases. Germline V gene lookup returns CDR1 SGDLS and CDR2 YYNGEE. This CDR3 has 17 amino acids. The V segment lost 4 bases and the J segment 0 bases; nucleotides outside the gene matches: 6. This chain's CDR3 is CASSPRGLASGANVLTF. CDR3 sequence (DNA): TGTGCCAGCAGCCCCAGGGGGCTGGCCTCTGGGGCCAACGTCCTGACTTTC.

This rearrangement joins TRBV7-9 to TRBJ2-1; TRBD1 aligns across 8 bases. The CDR3 contains 16 residues. V was pared by 5 bases and J by 5 bases, with 11 bases of the junction left unmatched. From germline, CDR1 is SEHNR and CDR2 FQNEAQ (reference sequence). The CDR3 spells CASSPKPGGFNNEQFF. DNA of the CDR3: TGTGCCAGCAGCCCTAAACCAGGGGGCTTTAACAATGAGCAGTTCTTC. Complete variable domain (other parts from reference TRBV7-9 and TRBJ2-1): DTGVSQNPRHKITKRGQNVTFRCDPISEHNRLYWYRQTLGQGPEFLTYFQNEAQLEKSRLLSDRFSAERPKGSFSTLEIQRTEQGDSAMYLCASSPKPGGFNNEQFFGPGTRLTVL.